This T cell receptor beta chain appears in the sequencing data of a study of control samples from healthy donors and cancer patients. Germline CDR1 SEHNR, CDR2 FQNEAQ (reference sequence). The CDR3 length is 13 residues. The V gene lost 3 bases and the J gene lost 2 bases, with 8 bases spanning the gap. This table comes from immunoSEQ multiplex PCR, and its TCRdb copy is limited to in-frame clones, with some not included. The table has 80,000 to 100,000 clones, around 90% seen once. This chain links TRBV7-9 with TRBJ2-7; TRBD1 might be the D (5 bases). Input material: blood. This sequence originates from a human donor in good health. The donor label of this sample is uncertain. The DNA of the CDR3 is TGTGCCAGCAGCTTCAGGGTCGCCTACGAGCAGTACTTC. Amino acid sequence: CASSFRVAYEQYF.